This T cell receptor (beta chain) was sequenced for a study of T cell responses to AZD1222 COVID-19 vaccine. Trimming left V 1 base short and J 9 bases short, with 10 bases between. CDR1 LNHDA and CDR2 SQIVND come from the germline V gene (reference sequence). The CDR3 has 13 residues. Here immunoSEQ multiplex PCR was the method, and the copy in TCRdb shows in-frame clones only, minus some. Of 100,000 or so clones listed, less than 90% were seen once; the top ten hold roughly 4%. The source was peripheral blood, collected on day 0 of AZD1222 vaccination. This TCR came from an adult in good health. The chain uses TRBV19 and TRBJ2-1; D is unresolved. The CDR3 DNA sequence: TGTGCCAGTAGTATAGCCCCCCTTAGTGAGCAGTTCTTC. It encodes CASSIAPLSEQFF.